This T cell receptor beta chain emerged from a study of control samples from healthy donors and cancer patients. Profiling relied on immunoSEQ multiplex PCR, and the TCRdb table lists in-frame clones only, not all of them. In the table there are 100,000 to 150,000 clones, nearly 90% of which are singletons. CDR3 length: 15 residues. With 0 bases clipped from V and 8 bases from J, the junction kept 5 bases outside the gene matches. Germline V lookup: CDR1 MGHRA, CDR2 YSYEKL. The origin of this receptor is a man aged 45-60 years with head and neck cancer. Material: PBMCs. V and J are TRBV4-1 and TRBJ2-1, with 9 bases lining up with TRBD2. The CDR3 loop reads CASSQDAGGFYEQFF. DNA of the CDR3: TGCGCCAGCAGCCAAGATGCGGGAGGGTTTTATGAGCAGTTCTTC.